Below are 24 T cell receptor beta chains sequenced from a single sample in a study of T cell repertoires in aging, cancer and after chemotherapy (dated by TCRdb to about 2019). Instead of sorted cells or RNA, genomic DNA extracted from peripheral blood served as the source for amplifying TCR beta rearrangements. Instrument used: Illumina MiSeq. Using a mixed TRB-A/B primer pool, multiplex touch-down PCR amplified rearranged TRB sequences covering the V, D and J segments. The public reads were reanalyzed by TCRdb: fastp trimming at Q25, MiXCR alignment, in-frame beta chains only. Rows are unified per CDR3 protein, each entry keeping the most common DNA and genes. This sample gives 1,500 to 2,000 distinct CDR3 sequences in total; around 28% of them show up just once. The ten most abundant clones make up about 35% of the sample. Sequencing was performed on blood. These receptor sequences come from a human donor in good health.

A note on this clonotype: This may stem from a read error, because a much larger clone lies one nucleotide away. The chain employs TRBV10-3 and TRBJ2-3; D gene ambiguous. Germline CDR1 ENHRY, CDR2 SYGVKD. The CDR3 is 14 residues long. CDR3 DNA sequence: TGTGCCATCAGTGATGCAGCGACCACAGATACGCGGTATTTT. Residues: CAISDAATTDTRYF.

V usage is TRBV27 and J usage is TRBJ1-1; TRBD1 might be the D (5 bases). Germline loops: CDR1 MNHEY, CDR2 SMNVEV (reference sequence). The CDR3 has 15 residues. Trimming left V 6 bases short and J 1 base short, with 15 bases between. CDR3 sequence reads: CASSDALGGNTEAFF. CDR3 bases: TGTGCCAGCAGCGATGCCCTTGGGGGGAACACTGAAGCTTTCTTT.

This clonotype is labeled as medium-sized. The chain combines TRBV30 with TRBJ1-3; no clear D gene. The V and J ends lost 1 base and 0 bases respectively, with 4 bases between them. Germline CDR1 GTSNPN, CDR2 SVGIG (reference sequence). The CDR3 is 13 amino acids. CDR3 protein: CAWSGISGNTIYF. CDR3 nucleotide sequence: TGTGCCTGGAGTGGTATCTCTGGAAACACCATATATTTT. Together with reference TRBV30 and TRBJ1-3, the CDR3 gives the full variable domain: SQTIHQWPATLVQPVGSPLSLECTVEGTSNPNLYWYRQAAGRGLQLLFYSVGIGQISSEVPQNLSASRPQDRQFILSSKKLLLSDSGFYLCAWSGISGNTIYFGEGSWLTVV.

CDR3 amino acids: CASSLRGRVGGTDTQYF. DNA for the CDR3: TGTGCCAGCAGCTTACGGGGTCGTGTTGGGGGCACAGATACGCAGTATTTT. The chain has TRBV11-1 and TRBJ2-3, with a possible D match to TRBD2 (5 bases). The CDR3 spans 17 residues. Germline CDR1 and CDR2: SGHAT and FQDESV (reference sequence). The germline V and J ends were trimmed by 2 bases and 1 base, with 16 bases remaining between them.

This rearrangement joins TRBV20-1 to TRBJ2-2; D possibly corresponds to TRBD1 (5 bases). CDR1 is DFQATT, CDR2 SNEGSKA, per germline (reference sequence). This CDR3 is built from 15 residues. Trimming took off 2 bases at V and 2 bases at J, with 12 bases between the two ends. This chain's CDR3 is CSARTRVHNTGELFF. In DNA, the CDR3 is TGCAGTGCTAGAACCAGGGTTCACAACACCGGGGAGCTGTTTTTT.

This clonotype ranks as medium-sized. V is TRBV12-3 or TRBV12-4 and J is TRBJ2-5; 7 bases align to TRBD1. Trimming took 5 bases from V and 3 from J; bases not matched to a gene: 9. This CDR3 has 15 residues. The CDR3 region is CASSRLTDREETQYF. The CDR3 DNA follows: TGTGCCAGCAGTCGCCTGACCGACAGGGAAGAGACCCAGTACTTC.

In its sample, this clonotype is large. This chain links TRBV19 with TRBJ2-2, with D uncertain. This CDR3 has 15 amino acids. V was pared by 3 bases and J by 2 bases, with 10 bases between. Germline CDR1 LNHDA, CDR2 SQIVND (reference sequence). The CDR3 spells CASSIGASNTGELFF. CDR3 bases: TGTGCCAGTAGTATTGGTGCCTCTAACACCGGGGAGCTGTTTTTT.

The CDR3 coding sequence is TGCGCCAGCAGCCGAGGGGGCGCGGGGGAAAAACTGTTTTTT. Residues: CASSRGGAGEKLFF. V gene TRBV5-1 combines with J gene TRBJ1-4; 7 bases agree with TRBD1. Trimming at V came to 4 bases and at J to 8 bases, leaving 8 bases not matched to a gene. The germline gives CDR1 SGHRS, CDR2 YFSETQ. The CDR3 length is 14 residues.

This clonotype occurred a few times. The CDR3 sequence: CSARVTSGANVLTF. CDR3 bases: TGCAGTGCGCGCGTTACCTCTGGGGCCAACGTCCTGACTTTC. The rearrangement joins TRBV20-1 to TRBJ2-6; D not certain. This CDR3 contains 14 residues. Germline loops: CDR1 DFQATT, CDR2 SNEGSKA (reference sequence). Trimming removed 6 bases from V and 0 bases from J, with 9 bases in between.

This sequence joins TRBV20-1 and TRBJ2-1; D perhaps matches TRBD2 (6 bases). CDR3 size: 16 residues. Germline CDR1 and CDR2: DFQATT and SNEGSKA (reference sequence). V was shortened by 0 bases and J by 4 bases, with 16 bases between the two germline ends. The CDR3 region is CSARDRERVEYNEQFF. CDR3 DNA sequence: TGCAGTGCTAGAGACCGAGAGCGGGTAGAGTACAATGAGCAGTTCTTC.

This clonotype is categorized as medium-sized. V gene TRBV6-5 combines with J gene TRBJ1-2; D is ambiguous. CDR3 length equals 14 residues. Germline-derived CDR1 and CDR2 are MNHEY and SVGAGI. The ends were cut back, 0 bases at V and 4 bases at J, with 9 bases in the middle. This CDR3 is CASSYSMSGYGYTF. The CDR3 DNA reads as TGTGCCAGCAGTTACTCGATGTCTGGCTATGGCTACACCTTC.

On this clonotype itself: A much larger clone differs from this one at a single base, so this may be a read error. V gene TRBV19 combines with J gene TRBJ1-5; D is unclear. The germline CDR1 and CDR2 sequences are LNHDA and SQIVND (reference sequence). The CDR3 covers 13 residues. Deletions cut 3 bases from V and 7 bases from J, with 10 bases between. CDR3 in DNA: TGTGCCAGTAGTATGGTGGTCGGGCAGCCCCAGCATTTT. Translated: CASSMVVGQPQHF.

The chain links TRBV9 to TRBJ2-5; 14 positions agree with TRBD2. Germline CDR1 reads SGDLS; CDR2 reads YYNGEE. This CDR3 comprises 18 residues. V gave up 3 bases and J gave up 3 bases; unmatched junction bases: 10. CDR3 sequence (DNA): TGTGCCAGCAGCGACGGGACTAGCGGGGGAACTGATGAAGAGACCCAGTACTTC. Its protein product is CASSDGTSGGTDEETQYF.

This clonotype was counted between two and nine times. The chain combines TRBV5-1 with TRBJ1-4, with TRBD1 identical over 10 bases. This CDR3 spans 15 amino acids. V gave up 2 bases and J gave up 7 bases; unmatched junction bases: 5. Germline CDR1 reads SGHRS; CDR2 reads YFSETQ. The CDR3 protein is CASSLTGTGVEKLFF. The CDR3 coding sequence is TGCGCCAGCAGCTTAACCGGGACAGGGGTTGAAAAACTGTTTTTT.

This clonotype was seen only a few times. V gene TRBV11-1 combines with J gene TRBJ2-2, with D possibly being TRBD1 (6 bases). The CDR3 is 13 residues long. From germline, CDR1 is SGHAT and CDR2 FQDESV (reference sequence). V lost 5 bases, J lost 5 bases, and 9 bases lay in between. The DNA of the CDR3 is TGTGCCAGCAGCCCCCAGGGGACCGGGGAGCTGTTTTTT. This encodes CASSPQGTGELFF.

This chain uses TRBV7-2 with TRBJ2-1, with a weak D call TRBD2 (6 bases). This CDR3 contains 15 residues. Trimming removed 0 bases at V and 9 bases at J, with 15 bases between. Germline values: CDR1 SGHTA, CDR2 FQGNSA. CDR3 in amino acids: CASSLAGTPYLEQFF. In DNA form, the CDR3 reads TGTGCCAGCAGCTTAGCGGGGACTCCCTATCTTGAGCAGTTCTTC.

This clonotype was observed a single time. This chain uses TRBV12-5 with TRBJ2-7; maybe TRBD2 (5 bases). This CDR3 comprises 15 residues. Germline CDR1 is LGHNT and CDR2 is FRNRAP. Trimming cost V 0 bases and J 1 base, with 10 bases left between them. Here the CDR3 DNA reads TGTGCTAGTGGTTTGGTACTGACGGGATCCTACGAGCAGTACTTC. This codes for CASGLVLTGSYEQYF. The full variable domain, with the rest looked up from reference TRBV12-5 and TRBJ2-7, is DARVTQTPRHKVTEMGQEVTMRCQPILGHNTVFWYRQTMMQGLELLAYFRNRAPLDDSGMPKDRFSAEMPDATLATLKIQPSEPRDSAVYFCASGLVLTGSYEQYFGPGTRLTVT.

In regard to this clonotype: A much larger clone differs by one base, so this may be a read error. This chain connects TRBV18 to TRBJ2-2; possible D gene TRBD2, 5 bases. The CDR3 loop spans 13 amino acids. Per the germline V gene, CDR1 is KGHSH and CDR2 is LQKENI. The CDR3: CASSEDDTGEPFF. For the CDR3, the DNA is TGTGCCAGCAGTGAAGATGACACCGGGGAGCCGTTTTTT.

CDR3 loop: CASSNPFSSYEQYF. DNA for the CDR3: TGTGCCAGCAGCAACCCATTTAGCTCCTACGAGCAGTACTTC. The rearrangement joins TRBV6-5 to TRBJ2-7; no firm D call. The CDR3 is made up of 14 amino acids. Germline loops: CDR1 MNHEY, CDR2 SVGAGI. The germline V and J ends were trimmed by 6 bases and 0 bases, with 12 bases remaining between them.

The V gene is TRBV11-1, the J gene TRBJ2-5; TRBD1 agrees at 8 bases. Trimming cost V 9 bases and J 4 bases; bases outside gene matches: 16. This CDR3 comprises 16 residues. CDR1 and CDR2 from the germline V gene are SGHAT and FQDESV (reference sequence). The CDR3 coding sequence is TGTGCCAGGAGCCCCCGTCGACAGGGGCCCCCAGAGACCCAGTACTTC. It encodes CARSPRRQGPPETQYF.

Within the sample, this clonotype is medium-sized. V usage is TRBV10-3 and J usage is TRBJ2-7; D unclear. The CDR3 extends over 15 amino acids. Germline V gene sequence: CDR1 ENHRY, CDR2 SYGVKD. Trimming cost V 0 bases and J 1 base, with 10 bases left between them. CDR3 nucleotide sequence: TGTGCCATCAGTGAGTCGCTCGCGCTGTCCTACGAGCAGTACTTC. Encoded protein: CAISESLALSYEQYF.

This clonotype is medium-sized. The chain links TRBV19 to TRBJ2-7, with 14 bases identical to TRBD2. The CDR3 is made up of 17 amino acids. V lost 1 base to trimming and J lost 3 bases; unmatched junction nucleotides: 5. The germline V gene encodes CDR1 LNHDA and CDR2 SQIVND (reference sequence). CDR3 sequence: CASSIGLAGGAGYEQYF. As DNA, the CDR3 is TGTGCCAGTAGTATAGGACTAGCGGGAGGGGCAGGCTACGAGCAGTACTTC.

The gene calls are TRBV10-3 and TRBJ2-7; a weak D match, TRBD1 (6 bases). V lost 5 bases to trimming and J lost 0 bases, with 11 bases between them. Germline-derived CDR1 and CDR2 are ENHRY and SYGVKD. This CDR3 region has 14 residues. CDR3 region: CAISSNRDSYEQYF. Written as DNA, the CDR3 is TGTGCCATCAGTTCTAACAGGGACTCCTACGAGCAGTACTTC.

The chain links TRBV7-4 to TRBJ2-1; D gene ambiguous. With 3 bases removed from V and 8 bases from J, the gap between germline ends came to 11 bases. The germline gives CDR1 SGHVT, CDR2 SQSDAQ. This CDR3 has 13 amino acids. The CDR3 coding sequence is TGTGCCAGCAGCTTCAGCTGGTGGGATGAGCAGTTCTTC. Translated: CASSFSWWDEQFF.